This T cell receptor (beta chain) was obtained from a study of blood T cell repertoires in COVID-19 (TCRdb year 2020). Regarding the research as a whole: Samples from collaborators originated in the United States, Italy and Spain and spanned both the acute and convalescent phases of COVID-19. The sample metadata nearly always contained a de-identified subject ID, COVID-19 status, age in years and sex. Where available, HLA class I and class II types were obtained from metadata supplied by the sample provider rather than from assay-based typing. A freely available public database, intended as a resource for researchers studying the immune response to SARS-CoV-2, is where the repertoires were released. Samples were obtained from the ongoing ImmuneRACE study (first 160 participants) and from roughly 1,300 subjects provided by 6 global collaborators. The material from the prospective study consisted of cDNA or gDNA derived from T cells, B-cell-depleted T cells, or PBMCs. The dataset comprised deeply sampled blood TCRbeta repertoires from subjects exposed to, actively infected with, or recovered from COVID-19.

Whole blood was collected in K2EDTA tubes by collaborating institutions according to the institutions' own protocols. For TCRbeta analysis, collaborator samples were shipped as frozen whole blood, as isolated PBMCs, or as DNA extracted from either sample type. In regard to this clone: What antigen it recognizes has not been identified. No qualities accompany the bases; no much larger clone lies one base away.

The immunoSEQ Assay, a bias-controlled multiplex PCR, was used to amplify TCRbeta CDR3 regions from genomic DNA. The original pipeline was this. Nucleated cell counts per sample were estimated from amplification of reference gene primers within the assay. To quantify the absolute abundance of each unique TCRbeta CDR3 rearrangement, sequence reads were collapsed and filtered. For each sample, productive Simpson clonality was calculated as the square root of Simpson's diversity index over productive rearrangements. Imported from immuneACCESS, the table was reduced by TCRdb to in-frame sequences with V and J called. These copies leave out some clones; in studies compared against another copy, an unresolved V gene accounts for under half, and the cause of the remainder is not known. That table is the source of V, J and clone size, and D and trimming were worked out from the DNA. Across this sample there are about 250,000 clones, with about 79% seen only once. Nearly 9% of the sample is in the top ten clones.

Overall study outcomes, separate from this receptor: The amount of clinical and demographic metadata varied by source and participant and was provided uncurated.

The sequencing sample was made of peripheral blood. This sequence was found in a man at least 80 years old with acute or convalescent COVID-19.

The CDR3 here reads CASSILFRDRGGEQYF. The DNA sequence is TGTGCCAGCAGCATACTATTCCGGGACAGGGGGGGCGAGCAGTACTTC. The chain is assembled from TRBV21-1 and TRBJ2-7; TRBD1, the table's D call, lacks a check against the DNA. TRBV21-1 is given as a pseudogene. The CDR3 holds 16 amino acids from the cysteine to the phenylalanine. Only CDR3 DNA is held: 48 bases, read in frame from base 1.